This T cell receptor (beta chain) came from a study of a mutant IDH1 vaccine in newly diagnosed glioma. Looking at the study overall: The patients received vaccinations eight times, in weeks 1, 3, 5, 7, 11, 15, 19 and 23. Initiation of the vaccine course occurred 4-6 weeks after radiotherapy alone, or alongside temozolomide cycles. Treated patients, approximately 60% male and approximately 40% female, averaged 40.4 years of age.

About this clone: Its antigen is not known.

Study conclusions and caveats: Most patients, around 93%, showed vaccine-induced immune responses.

Sequencing was performed with immunoSEQ multiplex PCR; in TCRdb, only in-frame clones are kept and a portion is missing. The sample contains under 45,000 clones, roughly 81% of which appear only once. The time point was: week 5, during vaccination. Doses consisted of 300 ug of mutant IDH1 20-mer peptide each, paired with topical imiquimod. Sequenced here: PBMCs, sampled from a glioma patient whose treatment included an IDH1 peptide vaccine. This receptor was taken from a middle-aged man with glioma.

The CDR3 sequence is CASSIRGNRETQYF. CDR3 DNA: TGTGCCAGCAGTATCCGAGGGAACCGCGAGACCCAGTACTTC. V usage is TRBV2 and J usage is TRBJ2-5; perhaps TRBD2 as D (5 bases). CDR3 length: 14 residues. Trimming took off 5 bases at V and 5 bases at J, with 15 bases between the two ends. The germline V gene has CDR1 SNHLY and CDR2 FYNNEI.